This is a list of T cell receptor beta chains from one sample in a study of T cells after yellow fever vaccination. TCRdb itself ran the 5' RACE reads through MiXCR, one entry per CDR3 protein. The repertoire consists of some 350,000 distinct CDR3 sequences, with more than 8.5% occurring once and the leading ten covering about a sixth. The material sequenced was PBMCs, taken on the day of the first yellow fever vaccination. These receptors were obtained from a man aged 18 to 35 who received the YFV17D yellow fever vaccine. The CDR3 runs from the conserved cysteine through the conserved F or W. The order of the fields is CDR3 protein, CDR3 DNA, J gene, clone size, D gene, V gene. D genes are given only for firm matches. Some rows have no size entry. The others give once, few or many, or a class for an expanded clone.

CDR3aa: CSARDLLLTGSGQPQHF
CDR3nt: TGCAGTGCTAGAGACCTACTACTGACAGGGTCGGGTCAGCCCCAGCATTTT
j_gene: TRBJ1-5
abundance: -
d_gene: TRBD1
v_gene: TRBV20-1

CDR3aa: CASSPLSNYGYTF
CDR3nt: TGTGCCAGCAGCCCCTTGTCCAACTATGGCTACACCTTC
j_gene: TRBJ1-2
abundance: -
d_gene: -
v_gene: TRBV4-2

CDR3aa: CASRILAGGYNEQFF
CDR3nt: TGCGCCAGCAGGATCCTAGCGGGGGGTTACAATGAGCAGTTCTTC
j_gene: TRBJ2-1
abundance: many
d_gene: TRBD2
v_gene: TRBV5-1

CDR3aa: CASQRDRNYGYTF
CDR3nt: TGCGCCAGTCAGAGGGACAGGAACTATGGCTACACCTTC
j_gene: TRBJ1-2
abundance: few
d_gene: TRBD1
v_gene: TRBV10-2

CDR3aa: CATSRGGNQPQHF
CDR3nt: TGTGCCACCAGCAGGGGTGGGAATCAGCCCCAGCATTTT
j_gene: TRBJ1-5
abundance: -
d_gene: -
v_gene: TRBV15

CDR3aa: CASSLDPRAFF
CDR3nt: TGTGCCAGCAGCTTAGACCCGAGGGCTTTCTTT
j_gene: TRBJ1-1
abundance: -
d_gene: -
v_gene: TRBV7-9

CDR3aa: CASRDGHPSTEAFF
CDR3nt: TGTGCCAGCCGGGACGGACATCCTAGCACTGAAGCTTTCTTT
j_gene: TRBJ1-1
abundance: many
d_gene: -
v_gene: TRBV12-3/TRBV12-4

CDR3aa: CASSLARLPDGGYTF
CDR3nt: TGTGCCAGCAGCTTAGCGAGGCTACCTGATGGTGGCTACACCTTC
j_gene: TRBJ1-2
abundance: medium-sized
d_gene: -
v_gene: TRBV7-2

CDR3aa: CASRFPLAFEQYF
CDR3nt: TGTGCCAGCAGGTTCCCCCTGGCGTTCGAGCAGTACTTC
j_gene: TRBJ2-7
abundance: few
d_gene: -
v_gene: TRBV12-3/TRBV12-4

CDR3aa: CATRPGSSSYNEQFF
CDR3nt: TGTGCCACCCGACCGGGGTCAAGCTCCTACAATGAGCAGTTCTTC
j_gene: TRBJ2-1
abundance: -
d_gene: -
v_gene: TRBV7-8

CDR3aa: CASSQGFNTDTQYF
CDR3nt: TGTGCCAGCAGCCAAGGATTTAACACAGATACGCAGTATTTT
j_gene: TRBJ2-3
abundance: few
d_gene: -
v_gene: TRBV3-1

CDR3aa: CASTEEAGANIQYF
CDR3nt: TGTGCCAGCACTGAGGAGGCAGGGGCGAACATTCAGTACTTC
j_gene: TRBJ2-4
abundance: many
d_gene: -
v_gene: TRBV2

CDR3aa: CASSVDRVWVYTEAFF
CDR3nt: TGCGCCAGCAGCGTGGACAGGGTATGGGTATACACTGAAGCTTTCTTT
j_gene: TRBJ1-1
abundance: -
d_gene: TRBD1
v_gene: TRBV5-1

CDR3aa: CASSTRDRGATGELFF
CDR3nt: TGTGCCAGCAGCACCAGGGACAGGGGGGCCACCGGGGAGCTGTTTTTT
j_gene: TRBJ2-2
abundance: many
d_gene: -
v_gene: TRBV21-1

CDR3aa: CASSYGYSYGYTF
CDR3nt: TGTGCCAGCAGTTACGGATACAGCTATGGCTACACCTTC
j_gene: TRBJ1-2
abundance: many
d_gene: -
v_gene: TRBV6-2/TRBV6-3

CDR3aa: CASIQRQVLNNEQFF
CDR3nt: TGTGCCAGCATCCAACGACAGGTGCTAAACAATGAGCAGTTCTTC
j_gene: TRBJ2-1
abundance: -
d_gene: -
v_gene: TRBV2

CDR3aa: CSVEAAGAPASVF
CDR3nt: TGCAGCGTTGAAGCGGCCGGGGCCCCGGCGAGTGTTTTT
j_gene: TRBJ2-3
abundance: few
d_gene: -
v_gene: TRBV29-1

CDR3aa: CASRRDLGETQYF
CDR3nt: TGTGCCAGCAGAAGGGACTTGGGGGAGACCCAGTACTTC
j_gene: TRBJ2-5
abundance: few
d_gene: -
v_gene: TRBV2

CDR3aa: CSARGQGGLAGVRTDTQYF
CDR3nt: TGCAGTGCTAGAGGGCAGGGGGGACTAGCGGGGGTTCGCACAGATACGCAGTATTTT
j_gene: TRBJ2-3
abundance: -
d_gene: TRBD2
v_gene: TRBV20-1

CDR3aa: CASSSPGTGGFGYTF
CDR3nt: TGTGCCAGCAGTTCCCCAGGGACAGGGGGATTTGGCTACACCTTC
j_gene: TRBJ1-2
abundance: few
d_gene: TRBD1
v_gene: TRBV28

CDR3aa: CAWSVAVNQPQHF
CDR3nt: TGTGCCTGGAGTGTGGCAGTCAATCAGCCCCAGCATTTT
j_gene: TRBJ1-5
abundance: few
d_gene: -
v_gene: TRBV30

CDR3aa: CASSPDVPGADTQYF
CDR3nt: TGCGCCAGCAGCCCGGACGTACCTGGGGCAGATACGCAGTATTTT
j_gene: TRBJ2-3
abundance: few
d_gene: -
v_gene: TRBV5-1

CDR3aa: CASSPGARLNEQYF
CDR3nt: TGTGCCAGCAGCCCAGGGGCTAGATTAAACGAGCAGTACTTC
j_gene: TRBJ2-7
abundance: -
d_gene: -
v_gene: TRBV5-6

CDR3aa: CASSKGFSGANVLTF
CDR3nt: TGTGCCAGCAGTAAAGGGTTCTCTGGGGCCAACGTCCTGACTTTC
j_gene: TRBJ2-6
abundance: few
d_gene: -
v_gene: TRBV12-3/TRBV12-4

CDR3aa: CASGGDRGALNYGYTF
CDR3nt: TGTGCCAGTGGTGGGGACAGGGGCGCCCTAAACTATGGCTACACCTTC
j_gene: TRBJ1-2
abundance: -
d_gene: TRBD1
v_gene: TRBV19

CDR3aa: CASSPGPNFATNEKLFF
CDR3nt: TGCGCCAGCAGTCCGGGACCGAACTTTGCAACTAATGAAAAACTGTTTTTT
j_gene: TRBJ1-4
abundance: few
d_gene: -
v_gene: TRBV10-2

CDR3aa: CASSQDLTEQFF
CDR3nt: TGCGCCAGCAGCCAAGATTTGACTGAGCAGTTCTTC
j_gene: TRBJ2-1
abundance: few
d_gene: -
v_gene: TRBV4-3

CDR3aa: CASRETGTSGSGYQETQYF
CDR3nt: TGTGCCAGCAGAGAGACCGGGACTAGCGGGTCAGGGTACCAAGAGACCCAGTACTTC
j_gene: TRBJ2-5
abundance: few
d_gene: TRBD2
v_gene: TRBV12-3/TRBV12-4

CDR3aa: CASSLGQGVYEQYF
CDR3nt: TGCGCCAGCAGCTTGGGACAGGGTGTCTACGAGCAGTACTTC
j_gene: TRBJ2-7
abundance: many
d_gene: TRBD1
v_gene: TRBV5-1

CDR3aa: CASRPADQETQYF
CDR3nt: TGTGCCAGCCGCCCAGCGGACCAAGAGACCCAGTACTTC
j_gene: TRBJ2-5
abundance: few
d_gene: -
v_gene: TRBV12-3/TRBV12-4

CDR3aa: CASSTGRAWNTGELFF
CDR3nt: TGTGCCAGCAGCACCGGGAGGGCCTGGAACACCGGGGAGCTGTTTTTT
j_gene: TRBJ2-2
abundance: many
d_gene: TRBD2
v_gene: TRBV6-1

CDR3aa: CASSVAITNTEAFF
CDR3nt: TGTGCCAGCAGCGTAGCTATAACGAACACTGAAGCTTTCTTT
j_gene: TRBJ1-1
abundance: few
d_gene: -
v_gene: TRBV9

CDR3aa: CASSPWGAGSPLHF
CDR3nt: TGTGCCAGCAGCCCTTGGGGGGCAGGATCACCCCTCCACTTT
j_gene: TRBJ1-6
abundance: many
d_gene: -
v_gene: TRBV9